This entry features one T cell receptor beta chain sequence. The data originate from a study of blood T cell repertoires in COVID-19. Study as a whole: T cells, B-cell-depleted T cells, or PBMCs provided the cDNA or gDNA that served as material.

In the original processing: Amplifying reference gene primers gave estimates of nucleated cell counts. Repertoires were generated with immunoSEQ multiplex PCR, while TCRdb's copy carries only in-frame clones and drops some. Clone size and the V and J calls come from that table; the DNA yielded D and trimming. The sample yields about 250,000 clones, 60% to 75% seen once. The CDR3 runs 15 residues. In germline, CDR1 is SEHNR, CDR2 FQNEAQ (reference sequence). The J segment lost 6 bases and the V segment lost 4 bases, leaving 11 bases of the junction unmatched. Sequencing was done on a sample of peripheral blood. The V call is TRBV7-9, the J call TRBJ1-1; 7 bases are a match to TRBD1. This receptor was obtained from a woman of 80 years or more with acute or convalescent COVID-19. The CDR3 nucleotides are TGTGCCAGCAGCTCCCGACGCGACAGGGCGGCTGAAGCTTTCTTT. Residues: CASSSRRDRAAEAFF.